Below, 8 T cell receptor beta chains from the same sample are listed, as sequenced in a study of CD8 T cells in ankylosing spondylitis. General observations from the study: A TCR beta motif of about 8 highly homologous variants appeared characteristic of ankylosing spondylitis blood.

One entry per CDR3 protein results from TCRdb running MiXCR on the 5' RACE reads. The sample records around 490,000 distinct CDR3 sequences, approximately 5% being singletons. Their antigens are not known. Sequenced: blood, either unsorted or a sorted T cell fraction (not recorded which). These receptors were taken from a male donor with ankylosing spondylitis.

The sample holds many counts of this clonotype. The J gene is TRBJ2-7, the V gene TRBV4-2, with TRBD1 matching over 8 bases. The CDR3 loop spans 15 amino acids. Germline V gene data show CDR1 as LGHNA and CDR2 as YNFKEQ. The trim removed 1 base at V and 5 bases at J, leaving 7 bases unmatched. The CDR3 loop reads CASSQGPDRGNEQYF. The DNA of the CDR3 is TGTGCCAGCAGCCAAGGCCCCGACAGGGGCAACGAGCAGTACTTC.

This clonotype has ten or more counts. This rearrangement joins TRBV20-1 to TRBJ2-1, with D possibly matching TRBD1 (6 bases). The germline V gene encodes CDR1 DFQATT and CDR2 SNEGSKA (reference sequence). Deletions cut 0 bases from V and 3 bases from J, with 15 bases between. CDR3 size: 16 residues. For the CDR3, the DNA is TGCAGTGCTAGAGATACGGACAGTTGGTTCTACAATGAGCAGTTCTTC. Translation gives CSARDTDSWFYNEQFF.

This clonotype has ten or more counts. One junction end disagrees with the germline gene, perhaps due to a read error. This chain connects TRBV7-7 to TRBJ2-5; possible D gene TRBD1, 5 bases. This CDR3 region has 14 residues. From germline, CDR1 is SSHAT and CDR2 FNYEAQ (reference sequence). This CDR3 is CASSLLPGKETQYF. DNA of the CDR3: TGTGCTAGCAGCTTACTACCAGGGAAAGAGACCCAGTACTTC.

This clonotype was observed at least ten times. V and J are TRBV12-3 or TRBV12-4 and TRBJ2-2; TRBD2 matches 12 bases. V was clipped by 6 bases and J by 10 bases; unmatched bases: 9. The CDR3 is 15 amino acids. CDR3 DNA: TGTGCCAGCAGCCAACTAGCGGGGGGTAAACTGGAGCTGTTTTTT. As protein: CASSQLAGGKLELFF.

Many counts were recorded for this clonotype. This CDR3 is CASRHRANYEQYF. The CDR3 DNA reads as TGTGCCAGCAGGCATAGGGCTAACTACGAGCAGTACTTC. The chain uses TRBV28 and TRBJ2-7; D is unresolved. V was shortened by 6 bases and J by 3 bases, with 12 bases between the two germline ends. CDR3 length: 13 amino acids. In germline, CDR1 is MDHEN, CDR2 SYDVKM.

This clonotype showed up many times. The rearrangement joins TRBV5-1 to TRBJ2-3, with 9 bases fitting TRBD1. The junction had 3 bases not matched to a gene; V was cut back by 4 bases and J by 6 bases. This CDR3 spans 13 amino acids. Germline V lookup: CDR1 SGHRS, CDR2 YFSETQ. CDR3 bases: TGCGCCAGCAGCCCAGGACAGGGGGATACGCAGTATTTT. This codes for CASSPGQGDTQYF.

The V call is TRBV20-1, the J call TRBJ2-3, with 9 positions matching TRBD2. V was pared by 5 bases and J by 7 bases, with 7 bases of the junction left unmatched. Germline V gene sequence: CDR1 DFQATT, CDR2 SNEGSKA (reference sequence). This CDR3 comprises 13 residues. Here the CDR3 DNA reads TGCAGTGCTCAGACACTAGCGGGTTATACGCAGTATTTT. The encoded protein is CSAQTLAGYTQYF.

The J gene is TRBJ1-2, the V gene TRBV20-1; D unresolved. V was cut by 5 bases and J by 8 bases, with 18 bases left in between. Germline CDR1 DFQATT, CDR2 SNEGSKA (reference sequence). This CDR3 contains 13 residues. The CDR3 sequence: CSAPDQTAGGYTF. CDR3 DNA: TGCAGTGCTCCAGATCAAACGGCGGGAGGCTACACCTTC.